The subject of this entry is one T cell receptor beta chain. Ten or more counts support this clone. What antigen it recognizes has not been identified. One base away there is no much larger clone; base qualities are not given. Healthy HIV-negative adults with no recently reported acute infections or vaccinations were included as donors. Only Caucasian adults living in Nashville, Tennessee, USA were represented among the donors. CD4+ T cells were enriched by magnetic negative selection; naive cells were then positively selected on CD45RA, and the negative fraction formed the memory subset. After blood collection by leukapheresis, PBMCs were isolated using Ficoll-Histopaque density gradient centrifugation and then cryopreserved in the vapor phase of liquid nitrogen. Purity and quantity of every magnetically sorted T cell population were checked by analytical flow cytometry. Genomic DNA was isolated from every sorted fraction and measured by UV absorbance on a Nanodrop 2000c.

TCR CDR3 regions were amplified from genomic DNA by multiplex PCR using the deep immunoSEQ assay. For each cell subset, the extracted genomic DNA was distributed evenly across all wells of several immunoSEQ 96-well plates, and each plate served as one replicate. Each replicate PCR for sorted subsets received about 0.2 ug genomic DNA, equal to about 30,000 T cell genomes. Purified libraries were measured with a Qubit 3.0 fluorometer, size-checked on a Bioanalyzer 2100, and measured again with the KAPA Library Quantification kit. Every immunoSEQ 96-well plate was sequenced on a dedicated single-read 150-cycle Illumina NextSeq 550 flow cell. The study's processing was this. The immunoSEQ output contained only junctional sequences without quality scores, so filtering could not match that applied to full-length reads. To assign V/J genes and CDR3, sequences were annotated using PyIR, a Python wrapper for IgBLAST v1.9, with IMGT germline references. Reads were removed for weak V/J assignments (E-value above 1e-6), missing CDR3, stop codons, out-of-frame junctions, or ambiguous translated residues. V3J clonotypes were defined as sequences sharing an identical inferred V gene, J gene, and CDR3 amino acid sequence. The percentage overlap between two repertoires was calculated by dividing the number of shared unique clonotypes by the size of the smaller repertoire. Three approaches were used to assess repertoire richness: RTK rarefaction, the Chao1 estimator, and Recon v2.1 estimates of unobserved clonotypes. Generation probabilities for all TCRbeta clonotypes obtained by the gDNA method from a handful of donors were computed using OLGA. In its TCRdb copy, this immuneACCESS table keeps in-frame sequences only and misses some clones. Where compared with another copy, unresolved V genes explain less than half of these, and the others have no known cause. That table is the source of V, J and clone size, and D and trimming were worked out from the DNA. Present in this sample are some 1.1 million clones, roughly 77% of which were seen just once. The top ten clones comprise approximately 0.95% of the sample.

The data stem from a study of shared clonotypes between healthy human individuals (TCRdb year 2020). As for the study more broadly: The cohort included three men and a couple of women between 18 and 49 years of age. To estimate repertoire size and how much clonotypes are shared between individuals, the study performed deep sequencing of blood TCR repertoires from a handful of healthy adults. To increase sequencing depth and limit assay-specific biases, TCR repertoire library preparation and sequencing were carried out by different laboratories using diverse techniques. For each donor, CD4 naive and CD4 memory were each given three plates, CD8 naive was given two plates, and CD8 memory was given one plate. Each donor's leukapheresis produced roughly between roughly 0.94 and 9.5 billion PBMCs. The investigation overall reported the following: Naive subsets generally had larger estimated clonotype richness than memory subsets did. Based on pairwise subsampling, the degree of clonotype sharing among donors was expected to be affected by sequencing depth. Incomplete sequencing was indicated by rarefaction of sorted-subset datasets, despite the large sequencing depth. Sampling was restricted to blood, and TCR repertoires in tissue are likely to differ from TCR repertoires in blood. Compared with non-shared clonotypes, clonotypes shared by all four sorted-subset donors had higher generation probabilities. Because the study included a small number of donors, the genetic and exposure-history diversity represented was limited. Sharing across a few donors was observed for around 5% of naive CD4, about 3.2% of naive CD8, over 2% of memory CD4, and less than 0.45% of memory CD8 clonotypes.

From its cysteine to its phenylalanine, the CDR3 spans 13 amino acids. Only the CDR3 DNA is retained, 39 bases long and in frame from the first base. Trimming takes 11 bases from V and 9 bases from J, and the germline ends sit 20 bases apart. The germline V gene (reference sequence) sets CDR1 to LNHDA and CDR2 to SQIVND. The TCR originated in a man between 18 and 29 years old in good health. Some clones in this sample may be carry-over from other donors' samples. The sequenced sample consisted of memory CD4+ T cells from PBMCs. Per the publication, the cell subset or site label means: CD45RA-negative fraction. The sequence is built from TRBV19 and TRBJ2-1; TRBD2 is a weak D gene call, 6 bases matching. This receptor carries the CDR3 CACGVVAGGEQFF. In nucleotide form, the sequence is TGTGCCTGCGGGGTTGTTGCGGGTGGTGAGCAGTTCTTC.